The following is a TCR beta chain sequence with its context. CDR3 length equals 11 residues. Germline values: CDR1 DFQATT, CDR2 SNEGSKA (reference sequence). This sample is drawn from a study of shared clonotypes between healthy human individuals. On ten immunoSEQ deep assay plates, unsorted PBMC DNA was sequenced. The protocol was immunoSEQ multiplex PCR, while the TCRdb copy is restricted to in-frame clones and leaves out a portion. This sample has nearly 500,000 clones, with 76% found just once. About 100 million PBMCs were counted before genomic DNA extraction. The clonotype originates from a woman between 40 and 55 years old in good health. Some clones in this sample may be carry-over from other donors' samples. Sample: PBMCs. The chain employs TRBV20-1 and TRBJ2-7, with D possibly called TRBD1 or TRBD2 (5 bases each). TRBJ2-4 explains the end of the DNA better; the J call may be wrong. The CDR3 coding sequence is TGCAGTGCCAGGTCCGGGACCATTCAGTACTTC. Its translation: CSARSGTIQYF.